This T cell receptor beta chain was documented in a study of CD8 T cells in Susac syndrome. In the study overall: Blood was drawn from Susac syndrome patients while they were therapy-naive, on corticosteroids, or on intravenous immunoglobulin alone.

As regards this clonotype: Its target is not known.

Germline CDR1 reads LGHDT; CDR2 reads YNNKEL (reference sequence). CDR3 length: 16 residues. J gave up 5 bases and V 1 base, and 5 bases lay outside the gene matches. With random hexamers, reverse transcription was performed on about 0.5 to 1 ug of RNA. MiXCR, applied by TCRdb to the immunoSEQ multiplex PCR reads, yields one record per CDR3 protein. The sample consists of around 150,000 distinct CDR3 sequences, roughly 94% of them appearing once. It was negative isolation that provided the CD8+ and CD4+ T cells, whereas TEMRA cells were enriched by FACS. Study-wide findings and caveats: Only a relatively small number of individuals were included in the TCR sequencing and HLA analysis.

The V and J genes are TRBV3-1 and TRBJ2-1, with 10 bases fitting TRBD1. The source of this sequence is a human donor with Susac syndrome. Sequenced material: CD8+ T cells from PBMCs. CDR3 sequence reads: CASSQGDRGADNEQFF. DNA of the CDR3: TGTGCCAGCAGCCAAGGGGACAGGGGAGCCGACAATGAGCAGTTCTTC.